This TCR beta chain was retrieved from a study of T cell responses to AZD1222 COVID-19 vaccine. Study observations and caveats: Researchers took repertoire samples only after the peak T cell response had come. Spike as a whole was targeted by vaccine-associated CD4 TCRs, dominant at 160-218 and 743-854. Most donors were white British and more were female, and clonal diversity was possibly underestimated.

On this clone itself: The target antigen is unknown.

Trimming cost V 5 bases and J 5 bases; bases outside gene matches: 6. Per germline, CDR1 LNHDA and CDR2 SQIVND (reference sequence). The CDR3 sequence is 14 residues long. Libraries were prepared by immunoSEQ multiplex PCR; TCRdb keeps only in-frame clonotypes and omits some of them. The sample yields approximately 150,000 clones, less than 95% seen once. The chain recombines TRBV19 with TRBJ2-3; 8 bases map to TRBD2. This clonotype was obtained from an adult who received the AZD1222 COVID-19 vaccine. Sequences were derived from peripheral blood, sampled 28 days after the second AZD1222 dose. The chain's CDR3 is CASSPSGSLDTQYF. The CDR3 nucleotides read TGTGCCAGTAGTCCCAGCGGGAGCTTAGATACGCAGTATTTT.